These 21 T cell receptor beta chains were sequenced from one sample in a study of T cell responses to AZD1222 COVID-19 vaccine. Produced via immunoSEQ multiplex PCR; TCRdb's table is partial and in-frame only. The sample consists of roughly 83,000 clones, 86% of them appearing once. The material sequenced was peripheral blood, taken on day 0 of AZD1222 vaccination. Receptor source: an adult in good health.

The chain joins TRBV20-1 to TRBJ2-1; the D gene is possibly TRBD2 (5 bases). Trimming took off 3 bases at V and 7 bases at J, with 19 bases between the two ends. This CDR3 is 15 amino acids long. Germline CDR1 DFQATT, CDR2 SNEGSKA (reference sequence). CDR3 nucleotides: TGCAGTGCTAGTCGACGGCGGATGGGAGATAATGAGCAGTTCTTC. It codes for CSASRRRMGDNEQFF.

This clone was picked up a small number of times. The gene calls are TRBV2 and TRBJ2-3; 7 nucleotides match TRBD1. Germline lookup yields CDR1 SNHLY and CDR2 FYNNEI. CDR3 length: 16 residues. With V trimmed by 9 bases and J by 0 bases, 12 bases remained unmatched. CDR3 nucleotides: TGTGCCAGTCTTAGGGGGCTCGAATCTAGCACAGATACGCAGTATTTT. This codes for CASLRGLESSTDTQYF.

In this sample, this clone turned up a few times. The CDR3 reads CASSQDHGGPPYNEQFF. CDR3 bases: TGTGCCAGCAGCCAAGATCACGGGGGCCCTCCTTACAATGAGCAGTTCTTC. V usage is TRBV4-2 and J usage is TRBJ2-1; either TRBD1 or TRBD2 may fit D (6 bases each). Trimming cost V 0 bases and J 4 bases, with 16 bases left between them. This CDR3 has 17 residues. Germline V CDR1 and CDR2: LGHNA, YNFKEQ.

The rearrangement joins TRBV9 to TRBJ2-2; D is ambiguous. With 0 bases removed from V and 4 bases from J, the gap between germline ends came to 7 bases. Per the germline V gene, CDR1 is SGDLS and CDR2 is YYNGEE. The CDR3 is 14 residues long. The CDR3 region is CASSVGPLTGELFF. Here the CDR3 DNA reads TGTGCCAGCAGCGTAGGCCCCCTCACCGGGGAGCTGTTTTTT.

The V and J genes are TRBV19 and TRBJ1-5, with 8 bases matching TRBD1. This CDR3 contains 16 residues. Germline CDR1 LNHDA, CDR2 SQIVND (reference sequence). V lost 2 bases to trimming and J lost 1 base; unmatched junction nucleotides: 4. DNA of the CDR3: TGTGCCAGTAGTATAATGGGACAGGCCAGCAATCAGCCCCAGCATTTT. It encodes CASSIMGQASNQPQHF.

The rearrangement joins TRBV28 to TRBJ2-1; 7 bases match TRBD1. This CDR3 spans 14 amino acids. V trimming: 4 bases; J trimming: 7 bases; junction bases outside the gene matches: 7. Germline assignment: CDR1 MDHEN and CDR2 SYDVKM. The CDR3 loop reads CASSSQGWKNEQFF. The CDR3 DNA is TGTGCCAGCAGTTCACAGGGGTGGAAGAATGAGCAGTTCTTC.

The chain combines TRBV7-8 with TRBJ2-7; 14 bases map to TRBD2. V lost 5 bases, J lost 2 bases, and 5 bases stayed unmatched. Germline CDR1 and CDR2: SGHVS and FQNEAQ. The CDR3 is 16 residues long. This chain's CDR3 is CASSRTSGGTPYEQYF. The CDR3 DNA is TGTGCCAGCAGCAGGACTAGCGGGGGGACCCCCTACGAGCAGTACTTC.

The genes are TRBV10-1 and TRBJ2-5; D might be TRBD1 or TRBD2, each matching 6 bases. Trimming stripped 3 bases from V and 4 bases from J, with 18 bases between. Per germline, CDR1 WNHNN and CDR2 SYGVQD (reference sequence). The length of the CDR3 is 16 residues. In nucleotides, the CDR3 is TGCGCCAGCAGTGATTATCGAGGGGGGCCGGGAGAGACCCAGTACTTC. It is translated as CASSDYRGGPGETQYF.

V usage is TRBV7-2 and J usage is TRBJ2-5, with D possibly TRBD2 on 6 matching bases. The CDR3 is made up of 15 amino acids. Per germline, CDR1 SGHTA and CDR2 FQGNSA. The V and J ends lost 1 base and 2 bases respectively, with 11 bases between them. The CDR3 here is CASSLVVAVQETQYF. CDR3 coding DNA: TGTGCCAGCAGCTTAGTTGTAGCGGTTCAAGAGACCCAGTACTTC.

This clone was counted between two and nine times. The V and J genes are TRBV12-3 or TRBV12-4 and TRBJ1-4, with D maybe TRBD1 (5 bases). The CDR3 has 13 residues. Trimming pared 5 bases from V and 5 bases from J, leaving 9 bases between. The CDR3 coding sequence is TGTGCCAGCAGTGGGGACGGGAATGAAAAACTGTTTTTT. This codes for CASSGDGNEKLFF.

The V gene is TRBV7-2, the J gene TRBJ2-3; D gene ambiguous. The V end lost 5 bases, the J end lost 2 bases, and 8 bases lay between the germline ends. This CDR3 has 13 residues. The V gene's germline CDR1 is SGHTA and CDR2 FQGNSA. CDR3 DNA sequence: TGTGCCAGCAGCAAGAAATACACAGATACGCAGTATTTT. This translates into CASSKKYTDTQYF.

In nucleotides, the CDR3 is TGTGCCAGCAGCTTAACGTTCGCTAGCGGGAGTACCTCAGATACGCAGTATTTT. Amino acid sequence: CASSLTFASGSTSDTQYF. The chain couples TRBV7-3 to TRBJ2-3; 10 nucleotides line up with TRBD2. After removal of 0 bases from V and 4 bases from J, the junction contained 10 bases not matched to a gene. Germline V gene lookup returns CDR1 SGHTA and CDR2 FQGTGA. This CDR3 has 18 amino acids.

In this sample, this clone turned up a few times. The chain links TRBV20-1 to TRBJ2-1, with 9 nucleotides matching TRBD2. The CDR3 spans 14 residues. The V gene end was trimmed by 3 bases and the J gene end by 7 bases; junction bases not matched to a gene: 7. Germline V lookup: CDR1 DFQATT, CDR2 SNEGSKA (reference sequence). DNA for the CDR3: TGCAGTGCTAGTAGGCGGGGGGGCCTAAATGAGCAGTTCTTC. It yields the protein CSASRRGGLNEQFF.

The chain couples TRBV11-1 to TRBJ1-1, with a weak D call TRBD1 (5 bases). The V gene's germline CDR1 is SGHAT and CDR2 FQDESV (reference sequence). Trimming cost V 2 bases and J 1 base, with 11 bases left between them. CDR3 length: 15 amino acids. For the CDR3, the DNA is TGTGCCAGCAGCTTATCCGGGACTCCGAACACTGAAGCTTTCTTT. This encodes CASSLSGTPNTEAFF.

This clone was seen a handful of times. The CDR3 bases are TGTGCCAGCAGTTATAGGGGGACACTCCTGGAGCGTCAGCCCCAGCATTTT. Translated: CASSYRGTLLERQPQHF. This chain uses TRBV6-2 or TRBV6-3 with TRBJ1-5; perhaps TRBD1 as D (6 bases). CDR1 MNHEY and CDR2 SVGEGT come from the germline V gene. The CDR3 is made up of 17 amino acids. Trimming left V 3 bases short and J 6 bases short, with 21 bases between.

This chain connects TRBV11-2 to TRBJ2-1; 13 bases match TRBD2. The V gene's germline CDR1 is SGHAT and CDR2 FQNNGV. V was clipped by 4 bases and J by 5 bases; unmatched bases: 11. This CDR3 contains 18 residues. The CDR3 coding sequence is TGTGCCAGCAGCTCCCCTTTGCGGACTAGCGGGAGAGACAATGAGCAGTTCTTC. Residues: CASSSPLRTSGRDNEQFF.

The genes are TRBV2 and TRBJ2-1; 7 positions agree with TRBD2. V dropped 10 bases and J dropped 5; count of bases not matched to a gene: 8. The CDR3 has 13 residues. CDR1 SNHLY and CDR2 FYNNEI come from the germline V gene. The CDR3 loop reads CATLAEKNNEQFF. Written as DNA, the CDR3 is TGTGCCACCCTAGCGGAGAAAAACAATGAGCAGTTCTTC.

The genes are TRBV5-1 and TRBJ1-1; unclear D gene. The CDR3 spans 14 residues. Germline V lookup: CDR1 SGHRS, CDR2 YFSETQ. Trimming pared 4 bases from V and 3 bases from J, leaving 13 bases between. The CDR3 is CASSPGKEYTEAFF. CDR3 sequence (DNA): TGCGCCAGCAGCCCGGGTAAAGAGTACACTGAAGCTTTCTTT.

This chain connects TRBV7-3 to TRBJ2-1; D is possibly TRBD1 (6 bases). The germline gives CDR1 SGHTA, CDR2 FQGTGA. V lost 5 bases, J lost 1 base, and 12 bases lay in between. CDR3 size: 15 residues. In nucleotides, the CDR3 is TGTGCCAGCAGCCCAGGGGTAGCGTCCTACAATGAGCAGTTCTTC. It encodes CASSPGVASYNEQFF. Filled out from reference TRBV7-3 and TRBJ2-1, the complete variable domain reads GAGVSQTPSNKVTEKGKYVELRCDPISGHTALYWYRQSLGQGPEFLIYFQGTGAADDSGLPNDRFFAVRPEGSVSTLKIQRTERGDSAVYLCASSPGVASYNEQFFGPGTRLTVL.

The chain links TRBV10-3 to TRBJ1-3; D perhaps matches TRBD1 (5 bases). The length of the CDR3 is 17 residues. V dropped 4 bases and J dropped 0 bases, with 16 bases sitting between them. Germline CDR1 is ENHRY and CDR2 is SYGVKD. CDR3 region: CAISGLMSDSSGNTIYF. The CDR3 DNA is TGTGCCATCAGTGGACTAATGAGCGACAGCTCTGGAAACACCATATATTTT.

The chain recombines TRBV9 with TRBJ1-3, with D possibly TRBD1 on 6 matching bases. CDR3 length: 13 residues. Germline CDR1 reads SGDLS; CDR2 reads YYNGEE. V gave up 6 bases and J gave up 2 bases, with 9 bases separating them. Here the CDR3 reads CASTQGTGNTIYF. The DNA for the CDR3 is TGTGCCAGCACCCAGGGGACTGGAAACACCATATATTTT.